The 15 T cell receptor beta chains given below trace back to one sample, sequenced in a study of T cell responses to AZD1222 COVID-19 vaccine. Repertoires were generated with immunoSEQ multiplex PCR, while TCRdb's copy carries only in-frame clones and drops some. The profile shows 150,000 to 200,000 clones, more than 75% of them singletons. The sample was peripheral blood, taken on day 0 of AZD1222 vaccination. The receptors originated from an adult in good health.

The V gene is TRBV5-4, the J gene TRBJ1-3, with D possibly matching TRBD1 (5 bases). With 4 bases removed from V and 4 bases from J, the gap between germline ends came to 15 bases. This CDR3 has 15 amino acids. Germline values: CDR1 SGHNT, CDR2 YYREEE (reference sequence). DNA for the CDR3: TGTGCCAGCAGCAAAGGGGTAAATTCCGGAAACACCATATATTTT. Translated, it gives CASSKGVNSGNTIYF.

This chain uses TRBV14 with TRBJ2-4; D is unclear. V lost 0 bases and J 0 bases, leaving 9 bases between the germline ends. The CDR3 spans 16 residues. Germline V gene lookup returns CDR1 SGHDN and CDR2 FVKESK. CDR3: CASSQEAILAKNIQYF. CDR3 DNA sequence: TGTGCCAGCAGCCAAGAAGCCATACTAGCCAAAAACATTCAGTACTTC.

J is TRBJ2-1 and V is TRBV27; D gene uncertain. CDR1 and CDR2 from the germline V gene are MNHEY and SMNVEV (reference sequence). V was shortened by 6 bases and J by 7 bases, with 7 bases between the two germline ends. CDR3 length: 11 residues. CDR3 in amino acids: CASRQINEQFF. As DNA, the CDR3 is TGTGCCAGCAGACAAATTAATGAGCAGTTCTTC.

The chain links TRBV2 to TRBJ1-4; possible D gene TRBD1, 5 bases. CDR3 length equals 15 residues. CDR1 SNHLY and CDR2 FYNNEI come from the germline V gene. V was cut by 2 bases and J by 7 bases, with 14 bases left in between. The CDR3 is CASSEPLGEGEKLFF. In nucleotides, the CDR3 is TGTGCCAGCAGTGAACCTCTAGGGGAAGGTGAAAAACTGTTTTTT.

CDR3 sequence reads: CASSYGQGDGYTF. The CDR3 DNA reads as TGTGCCAGCAGCTACGGACAGGGCGATGGCTACACCTTC. The V and J genes are TRBV7-9 and TRBJ1-2; 8 bases map to TRBD1. Looked up from germline, CDR1 is SEHNR and CDR2 is FQNEAQ (reference sequence). The CDR3 extends over 13 amino acids. The V and J ends lost 4 bases and 6 bases, in that order; junction bases with no gene match: 4.

V and J are TRBV6-5 and TRBJ1-5; D perhaps matches TRBD1 (5 bases). Trimming removed 0 bases at V and 9 bases at J, with 12 bases between. The CDR3 totals 14 residues. The germline CDR1 and CDR2 sequences are MNHEY and SVGAGI. The CDR3 nucleotides read TGTGCCAGCAGTTACTCCGGGGCCGGTTCGCCCCAGCATTTT. It translates to CASSYSGAGSPQHF.

This clone showed up just a few times. The chain couples TRBV9 to TRBJ1-1; D gene ambiguous. This CDR3 is 17 amino acids long. Germline CDR1 SGDLS, CDR2 YYNGEE. The V end was cut by 0 bases, the J end by 0 bases, with 15 bases between. This CDR3 is CASSVVPTANLNTEAFF. DNA of the CDR3: TGTGCCAGCAGCGTAGTCCCCACGGCGAATTTGAACACTGAAGCTTTCTTT.

J is TRBJ1-2 and V is TRBV27, with a tentative D call TRBD1 (6 bases). The CDR3 consists of 17 residues. V shed 5 bases and J shed 7 bases, with 26 bases lying between them. From germline, CDR1 is MNHEY and CDR2 SMNVEV (reference sequence). CDR3: CASSRGPRTAAPGGYTF. The CDR3 nucleotides read TGTGCCAGCAGTAGAGGCCCCAGGACAGCCGCACCTGGTGGCTACACCTTC.

The chain couples TRBV18 to TRBJ2-7; a possible D gene is TRBD2 (5 bases). CDR1 and CDR2 from the germline V gene are KGHSH and LQKENI. This CDR3 is built from 14 residues. Trimming removed 2 bases from V and 2 bases from J, with 10 bases in between. DNA of the CDR3: TGTGCCAGCTCACCATCACCGGGAACCTACGAGCAGTACTTC. Translation gives CASSPSPGTYEQYF.

V and J are TRBV7-8 and TRBJ1-2; 7 nucleotides match TRBD1. J gave up 8 bases and V 5 bases, and 8 bases lay outside the gene matches. This CDR3 has 13 residues. CDR1 is SGHVS and CDR2 is FQNEAQ in the germline V gene. CDR3 in amino acids: CASSPGRGNGYTF. CDR3 bases: TGTGCCAGCAGCCCCGGCAGGGGGAACGGCTACACCTTC.

The chain has TRBV9 and TRBJ2-1; 7 nucleotides line up with TRBD2. Germline V lookup: CDR1 SGDLS, CDR2 YYNGEE. This CDR3 is 16 amino acids long. The junction had 13 bases not matched to a gene; V was cut back by 4 bases and J by 6 bases. This CDR3 reads CASSPMNRTRGNEQFF. The CDR3 DNA reads as TGTGCCAGCAGCCCTATGAATAGGACTAGAGGCAATGAGCAGTTCTTC.

The chain combines TRBV3-1 (or the pseudogene TRBV3-2) with TRBJ1-2, with 8 nucleotides matching TRBD1. The V and J ends lost 4 bases and 2 bases, in that order; junction bases with no gene match: 12. The CDR3 runs 17 residues. Germline assignment: CDR1 LGHDT and CDR2 YNNKEL (reference sequence). CDR3 sequence: CASSPTRPQGANYGYTF. CDR3 nucleotides: TGTGCCAGCAGCCCGACCCGTCCGCAGGGGGCCAACTATGGCTACACCTTC.

The rearrangement links TRBV12-3 or TRBV12-4 to TRBJ1-5, with unresolved D. The V gene lost 3 bases and the J gene lost 4 bases, with 7 bases spanning the gap. This CDR3 contains 13 residues. Here the CDR3 reads CASSLTDNQPQHF. The DNA of the CDR3 is TGTGCCAGCAGTTTGACGGATAATCAGCCCCAGCATTTT.

This clone was observed a single time. V gene TRBV29-1 combines with J gene TRBJ2-3; TRBD2 matches 10 bases. Losses at the gene ends were 6 bases for V and 0 bases for J; bases not matched to a gene: 9. Germline CDR1 reads SQVTM; CDR2 reads ANQGSEA. The CDR3 contains 16 residues. The CDR3 is CSVEGSGGFSTDTQYF. For the CDR3, the DNA is TGCAGCGTGGAGGGTAGCGGGGGGTTTAGCACAGATACGCAGTATTTT.

The chain combines TRBV18 with TRBJ2-5, with TRBD1 matching over 7 bases. V was clipped by 6 bases and J by 4 bases; unmatched bases: 8. The V gene's germline CDR1 is KGHSH and CDR2 LQKENI. This CDR3 comprises 14 residues. CDR3 DNA sequence: TGTGCCAGCTCCCCGCCAGGGGGACGAGAGACCCAGTACTTC. It translates to CASSPPGGRETQYF.